One sample yielded the 11 T cell receptor beta chains listed below, sequenced in a study of cytotoxic CD8 clonotypes in ibrutinib-treated CLL. The assay was immunoSEQ multiplex PCR, and TCRdb's table has in-frame clones only and misses some. The sample has about 50,000 clones, about 57% seen once. The starting material was PBMCs, obtained after 24 months of ibrutinib treatment. Receptors were obtained from a human donor with chronic lymphocytic leukemia.

The genes are TRBV4-2 and TRBJ2-3, with no clear D. Trimming took 0 bases from V and 10 from J, leaving 17 bases between them. CDR1 and CDR2 (germline): LGHNA, YNFKEQ. The CDR3 covers 15 residues. The CDR3: CASSQDRFRYRAQYF. As DNA, the CDR3 is TGTGCCAGCAGCCAAGATCGGTTCCGGTATAGAGCGCAGTATTTT.

This chain uses TRBV19 with TRBJ2-2; 8 bases map to TRBD1. V was clipped by 3 bases and J by 4 bases; unmatched bases: 10. The CDR3 extends over 17 amino acids. Per the germline V gene, CDR1 is LNHDA and CDR2 is SQIVND (reference sequence). CDR3 bases: TGTGCCAGTAGTATGGCCCGGACAGGGCCGGGCACCGGGGAGCTGTTTTTT. This encodes CASSMARTGPGTGELFF.

This clone is labeled as large. This chain links TRBV7-8 with TRBJ2-1; a weak D match, TRBD2 (6 bases). Germline values: CDR1 SGHVS, CDR2 FQNEAQ. This CDR3 is 13 amino acids long. The germline V and J ends were trimmed by 5 bases and 8 bases, with 13 bases remaining between them. The CDR3 loop reads CASSLGTPDEQFF. The CDR3 DNA reads TGTGCCAGCAGCCTTGGGACTCCTGATGAGCAGTTCTTC.

V usage is TRBV19 and J usage is TRBJ2-7, with unresolved D. The V end lost 4 bases, the J end lost 2 bases, and 12 bases lay between the germline ends. Germline assignment: CDR1 LNHDA and CDR2 SQIVND (reference sequence). The CDR3 has 14 amino acids. As DNA, the CDR3 is TGTGCCAGTAGTAATCAGGCGAGTGCCTACGAGCAGTACTTC. This gives the protein CASSNQASAYEQYF.

This chain uses TRBV7-7 with TRBJ2-5; D ambiguous. Per the germline V gene, CDR1 is SSHAT and CDR2 is FNYEAQ (reference sequence). V dropped 7 bases and J dropped 0 bases, with 3 bases sitting between them. The CDR3 contains 11 residues. The CDR3 bases are TGTGCCAGCACCTACCAAGAGACCCAGTACTTC. Encoded protein: CASTYQETQYF. The whole variable domain, filled in from reference TRBV7-7 and TRBJ2-5, reads GAGVSQSPRYKVTKRGQDVTLRCDPISSHATLYWYQQALGQGPEFLTYFNYEAQPDKSGLPSDRFSAERPEGSISTLTIQRTEQRDSAMYRCASTYQETQYFGPGTRLLVL.

In this sample, this clone turned up a few times. V and J are TRBV5-4 and TRBJ1-6; a weak D match, TRBD1 (6 bases). The germline V gene encodes CDR1 SGHNT and CDR2 YYREEE (reference sequence). Trimming took 3 bases from V and 7 from J, leaving 8 bases between them. The CDR3 consists of 13 residues. CDR3 DNA: TGTGCCAGCAGCTGGACAGTCAATTCACCCCTCCACTTT. Translation gives CASSWTVNSPLHF.

V usage is TRBV2 and J usage is TRBJ2-7, with 9 bases aligning to TRBD1. With 8 bases clipped from V and 4 bases from J, the junction kept 12 bases outside the gene matches. CDR1 is SNHLY, CDR2 FYNNEI, per germline. The CDR3 extends over 15 amino acids. The chain's CDR3 is CASLGTGTGSYEQYF. The CDR3 bases are TGTGCCAGCCTTGGCACCGGGACAGGGTCGTACGAGCAGTACTTC.

V gene TRBV11-3 combines with J gene TRBJ2-5; a weak D match, TRBD2 (6 bases). V dropped 5 bases and J dropped 4 bases, with 14 bases sitting between them. The CDR3 loop spans 14 amino acids. CDR1 is SGHNT and CDR2 is YENEEA in the germline V gene. As DNA, the CDR3 is TGTGCCAGCAGCGCCGGCGGGGATGGAGAGACCCAGTACTTC. The encoded protein is CASSAGGDGETQYF.

The J gene is TRBJ2-5, the V gene TRBV13; the D gene is possibly TRBD2 (5 bases). Trimming took off 4 bases at V and 4 bases at J, with 16 bases between the two ends. This CDR3 comprises 15 residues. Germline lookup yields CDR1 PRHDT and CDR2 FYEKMQ (reference sequence). The CDR3 is CASSYRGITSETQYF. For the CDR3, the DNA is TGTGCCAGCAGCTATAGAGGGATAACTTCAGAGACCCAGTACTTC.

This chain uses TRBV20-1 with TRBJ2-5; D is unresolved. Germline loops: CDR1 DFQATT, CDR2 SNEGSKA (reference sequence). This CDR3 contains 11 residues. Deletions cut 6 bases from V and 5 bases from J, with 10 bases between. The CDR3 here is CSATLGETQYF. CDR3 coding DNA: TGCAGTGCCACCCTCGGGGAGACCCAGTACTTC.

The chain couples TRBV19 to TRBJ1-1, with TRBD1 as a possible D gene (6 bases). V was trimmed by 3 bases and J by 5 bases, leaving 13 bases between them. CDR3 length: 14 residues. CDR1 and CDR2 from the germline V gene are LNHDA and SQIVND (reference sequence). CDR3 nucleotide sequence: TGTGCCAGTAGTATTGGAGGGGGGCGAACTGAAGCTTTCTTT. Its translation is CASSIGGGRTEAFF. Using reference TRBV19 and TRBJ1-1 for the parts outside the CDR3, the full variable domain is DGGITQSPKYLFRKEGQNVTLSCEQNLNHDAMYWYRQDPGQGLRLIYYSQIVNDFQKGDIAEGYSVSREKKESFPLTVTSAQKNPTAFYLCASSIGGGRTEAFFGQGTRLTVV.